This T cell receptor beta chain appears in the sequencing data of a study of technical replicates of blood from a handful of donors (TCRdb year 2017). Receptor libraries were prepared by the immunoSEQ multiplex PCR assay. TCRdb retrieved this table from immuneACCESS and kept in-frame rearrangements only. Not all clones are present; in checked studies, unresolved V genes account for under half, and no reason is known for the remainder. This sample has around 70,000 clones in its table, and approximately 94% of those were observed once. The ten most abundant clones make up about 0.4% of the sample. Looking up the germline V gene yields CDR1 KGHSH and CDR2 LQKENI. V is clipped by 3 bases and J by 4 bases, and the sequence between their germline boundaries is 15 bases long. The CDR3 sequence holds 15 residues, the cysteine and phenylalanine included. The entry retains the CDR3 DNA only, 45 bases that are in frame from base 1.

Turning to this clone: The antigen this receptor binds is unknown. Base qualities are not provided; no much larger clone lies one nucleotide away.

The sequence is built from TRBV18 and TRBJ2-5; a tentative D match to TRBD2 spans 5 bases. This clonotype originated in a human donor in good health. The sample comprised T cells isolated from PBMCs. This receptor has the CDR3 CASSPPGLGPETQYF. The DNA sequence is TGTGCCAGCTCACCCCCGGGGTTAGGGCCAGAGACCCAGTACTTC.